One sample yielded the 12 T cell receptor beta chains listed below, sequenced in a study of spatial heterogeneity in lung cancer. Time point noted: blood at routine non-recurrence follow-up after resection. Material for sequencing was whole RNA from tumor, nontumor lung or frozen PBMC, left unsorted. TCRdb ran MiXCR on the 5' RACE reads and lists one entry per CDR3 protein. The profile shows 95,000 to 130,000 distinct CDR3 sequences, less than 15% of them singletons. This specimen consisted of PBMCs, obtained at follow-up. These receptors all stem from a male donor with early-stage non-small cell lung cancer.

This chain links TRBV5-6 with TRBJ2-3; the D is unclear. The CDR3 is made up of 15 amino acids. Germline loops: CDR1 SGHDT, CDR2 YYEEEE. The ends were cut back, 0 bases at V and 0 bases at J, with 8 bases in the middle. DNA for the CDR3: TGTGCCAGCAGCTTGGACGTTACTAGCACAGATACGCAGTATTTT. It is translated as CASSLDVTSTDTQYF.

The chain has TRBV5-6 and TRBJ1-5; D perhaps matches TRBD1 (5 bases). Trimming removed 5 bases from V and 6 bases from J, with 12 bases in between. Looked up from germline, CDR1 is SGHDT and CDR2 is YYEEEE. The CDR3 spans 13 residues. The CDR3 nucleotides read TGTGCCAGCAGTCGAGGGGTTTTTCAGCCCCAGCATTTT. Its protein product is CASSRGVFQPQHF. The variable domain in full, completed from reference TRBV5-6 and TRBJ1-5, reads DAGVTQSPTHLIKTRGQQVTLRCSPKSGHDTVSWYQQALGQGPQFIFQYYEEEERQRGNFPDRFSGHQFPNYSSELNVNALLLGDSALYLCASSRGVFQPQHFGDGTRLSIL.

In DNA form, the CDR3 reads TGCAGTGCTAGTAGGGGCCAGGGGAACACTGAAGCTTTCTTT. Protein: CSASRGQGNTEAFF. J is TRBJ1-1 and V is TRBV20-1, with D possibly TRBD1 on 5 matching bases. The CDR3 runs to 14 residues. Germline lookup yields CDR1 DFQATT and CDR2 SNEGSKA (reference sequence). Trimming took off 3 bases at V and 1 base at J, with 12 bases between the two ends.

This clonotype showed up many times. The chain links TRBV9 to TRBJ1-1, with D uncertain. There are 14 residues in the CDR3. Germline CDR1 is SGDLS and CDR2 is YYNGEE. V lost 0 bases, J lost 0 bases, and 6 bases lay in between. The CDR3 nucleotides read TGTGCCAGCAGCGTAGGCATCATGAACACTGAAGCTTTCTTT. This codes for CASSVGIMNTEAFF.

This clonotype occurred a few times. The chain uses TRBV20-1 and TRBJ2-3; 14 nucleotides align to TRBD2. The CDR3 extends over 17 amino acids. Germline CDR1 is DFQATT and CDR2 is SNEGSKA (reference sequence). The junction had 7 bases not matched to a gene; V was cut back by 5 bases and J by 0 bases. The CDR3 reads CSAGGTSGGLSTDTQYF. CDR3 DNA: TGCAGTGCTGGAGGGACTAGCGGGGGCCTCAGCACAGATACGCAGTATTTT.

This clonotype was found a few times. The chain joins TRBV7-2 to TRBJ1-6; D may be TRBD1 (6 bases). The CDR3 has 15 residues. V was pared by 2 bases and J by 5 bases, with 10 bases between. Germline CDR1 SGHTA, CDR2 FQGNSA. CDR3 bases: TGTGCCAGCAGCTTATGGGGGGGCGATAATTCACCCCTCCACTTT. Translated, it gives CASSLWGGDNSPLHF.

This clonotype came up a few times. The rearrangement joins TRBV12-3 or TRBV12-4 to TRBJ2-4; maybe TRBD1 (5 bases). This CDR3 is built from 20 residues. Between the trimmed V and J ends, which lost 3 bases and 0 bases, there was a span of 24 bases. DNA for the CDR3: TGTGCCAGCAGTTTGGGAATTTTCTCTAGGGGTCGAGGAGCCAAAAACATTCAGTACTTC. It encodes CASSLGIFSRGRGAKNIQYF.

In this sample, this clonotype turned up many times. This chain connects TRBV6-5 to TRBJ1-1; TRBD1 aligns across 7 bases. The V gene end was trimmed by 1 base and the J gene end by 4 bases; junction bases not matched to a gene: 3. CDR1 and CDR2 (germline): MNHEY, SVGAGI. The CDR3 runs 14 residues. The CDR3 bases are TGTGCCAGCAGTTACTACAGGGGTGGCACTGAAGCTTTCTTT. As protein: CASSYYRGGTEAFF.

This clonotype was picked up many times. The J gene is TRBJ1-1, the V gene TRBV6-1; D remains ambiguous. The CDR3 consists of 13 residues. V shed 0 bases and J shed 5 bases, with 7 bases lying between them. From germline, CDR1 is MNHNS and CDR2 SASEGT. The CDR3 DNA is TGTGCCAGCAGTGAAGCCGCGGCAACTGAAGCTTTCTTT. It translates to CASSEAAATEAFF.

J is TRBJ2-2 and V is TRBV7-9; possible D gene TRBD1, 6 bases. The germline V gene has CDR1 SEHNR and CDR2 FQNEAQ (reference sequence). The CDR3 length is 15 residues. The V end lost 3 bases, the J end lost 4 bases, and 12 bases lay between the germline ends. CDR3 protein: CASSFRIGGTGELFF. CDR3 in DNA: TGTGCCAGCAGCTTCCGGATAGGGGGCACCGGGGAGCTGTTTTTT.

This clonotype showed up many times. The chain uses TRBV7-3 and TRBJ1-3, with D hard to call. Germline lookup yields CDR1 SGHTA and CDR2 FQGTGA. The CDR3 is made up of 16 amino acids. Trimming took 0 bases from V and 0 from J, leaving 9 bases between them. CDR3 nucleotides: TGTGCCAGCAGCTTAACGGGAACGGTCTCTGGAAACACCATATATTTT. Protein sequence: CASSLTGTVSGNTIYF.

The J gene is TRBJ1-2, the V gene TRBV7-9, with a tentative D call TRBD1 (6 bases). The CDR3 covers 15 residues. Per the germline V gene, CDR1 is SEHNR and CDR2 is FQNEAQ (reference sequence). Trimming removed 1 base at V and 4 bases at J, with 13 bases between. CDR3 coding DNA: TGTGCCAGCAGCTTAGACGCGGGGGCGCGCTATGGCTACACCTTC. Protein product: CASSLDAGARYGYTF.